This TCR beta chain was documented in a study of blood T cells in healthy people across ages. Isolation yielded PBMCs, at least 6 million per sample, in every case. The germline gives CDR1 LGHDT, CDR2 YNNKEL (reference sequence). Trimming cost V 1 base and J 0 bases, with 6 bases left between them. The CDR3 extends over 14 amino acids. Together with a sample-barcoded 5' primer, a J-beta primer mix was included in a second PCR lasting roughly 6 to 12 cycles. TCRdb re-called the 5' RACE reads through MiXCR, storing one row per CDR3 protein. Seen here are some 1.4 million distinct CDR3 sequences, 40% to 50% observed once, and the top ten hold around 8%.

The TCR sequence derives from a young woman in good health. The J gene is TRBJ1-1, the V gene TRBV3-1, with unresolved D. What was sequenced was blood. The CDR3: CASSQVGMNTEAFF. CDR3 in DNA: TGTGCCAGCAGCCAAGTCGGGATGAACACTGAAGCTTTCTTT.